Below, 31 T cell receptor beta chains from the same sample are listed, as sequenced in a study of CXCR3-negative and CXCR3-positive naive CD8 T cells. All TRB cDNA libraries came from 5' RACE performed with UMI labels. TCRdb re-called the 5' RACE reads and shows each CDR3 protein once, DNA omitted. This repertoire includes roughly 70,000 distinct CDR3 sequences. The sample taken for sequencing was naive CXCR3- CD8+ T cells from blood. Subset given: CD45RO-CCR7+CD27+CD95- naive CD8+ T cells lacking CXCR3 (TNR3-). These receptors came from a human donor in good health. Some clones in this sample may be carry-over from other donors' samples.

This chain uses TRBV7-9 with TRBJ2-3; TCRdb's D call of TRBD2 is untestable without DNA. Germline V lookup: CDR1 SEHNR, CDR2 FQNEAQ (reference sequence). CDR3 length: 18 residues. The CDR3 sequence is CASSRPLLAGGEADTQYF. Combining the CDR3 with reference TRBV7-9 and TRBJ2-3 gives the whole variable domain DTGVSQNPRHKITKRGQNVTFRCDPISEHNRLYWYRQTLGQGPEFLTYFQNEAQLEKSRLLSDRFSAERPKGSFSTLEIQRTEQGDSAMYLCASSRPLLAGGEADTQYFGPGTRLTVL.

V is TRBV29-1 and J is TRBJ2-7. The CDR3 has 11 residues. Germline CDR1 is SQVTM and CDR2 is ANQGSEA. The CDR3 spells CSILDTEEQYF.

The rearrangement links TRBV4-2 to TRBJ1-1; TCRdb lists TRBD1, though no DNA is available to test this call. Germline loops: CDR1 LGHNA, CDR2 YNFKEQ. The length of the CDR3 is 16 residues. This CDR3 reads CASSQARGAVNTEAFF.

This chain uses TRBV12-3 or TRBV12-4 with TRBJ1-1; the TCRdb D gene call, TRBD1, has no DNA to confirm it. This CDR3 has 14 residues. CDR3 protein: CASSSLDGRPEAFF.

The rearrangement uses TRBV7-9 and TRBJ1-2. Germline assignment: CDR1 SEHNR and CDR2 FQNEAQ (reference sequence). This CDR3 spans 13 amino acids. This chain's CDR3 is CASSLGAVRGYTF.

The chain employs TRBV9 and TRBJ2-7; TCRdb lists TRBD2, though no DNA is available to test this call. CDR1 is SGDLS and CDR2 is YYNGEE in the germline V gene. This CDR3 contains 14 residues. The CDR3: CASSGKSGAWEQYF.

This chain connects TRBV19 to TRBJ2-4. Germline values: CDR1 LNHDA, CDR2 SQIVND (reference sequence). The CDR3 has 11 amino acids. This CDR3 is CASTQENIQYF.

J is TRBJ2-3 and V is TRBV12-3 or TRBV12-4; the TCRdb call, TRBD1, lacks DNA for checking. CDR3 length equals 15 residues. The CDR3 sequence is CASNNPDRGGDTQYF.

The chain combines TRBV6-5 with TRBJ1-1; TCRdb's D gene call, TRBD1, goes unchecked for lack of DNA. Germline-derived CDR1 and CDR2 are MNHEY and SVGAGI. This CDR3 comprises 15 residues. CDR3 sequence: CASSSIGDGGTEAFF.

This chain joins TRBV20-1 and TRBJ2-1; with no DNA, the TCRdb D assignment of TRBD2 cannot be verified. Looked up from germline, CDR1 is DFQATT and CDR2 is SNEGSKA (reference sequence). The CDR3 loop spans 15 amino acids. CDR3 sequence: CSARDGGVEVNEQFF.

V is TRBV4-1 and J is TRBJ2-2; TCRdb returns TRBD2, unconfirmable since there is no DNA. The CDR3 spans 14 residues. Germline loops: CDR1 MGHRA, CDR2 YSYEKL. The CDR3 region is CASSQTGGPGELFF.

This chain connects TRBV29-1 to TRBJ2-2; TCRdb's assignment of TRBD1 cannot be checked, as there is no DNA. This CDR3 region has 15 residues. Germline-derived CDR1 and CDR2 are SQVTM and ANQGSEA. The CDR3 reads CSVEVTRGEAGELFF.

This rearrangement joins TRBV5-6 to TRBJ2-3; TCRdb designates TRBD2, a call that cannot be tested without DNA. The CDR3 loop spans 16 amino acids. The germline V gene encodes CDR1 SGHDT and CDR2 YYEEEE. The CDR3 loop is CASSLAASGYTDTQYF.

The J gene is TRBJ2-7, the V gene TRBV10-2; TCRdb designates TRBD1, a call that cannot be tested without DNA. The CDR3 extends over 17 amino acids. Germline loops: CDR1 WSHSY, CDR2 SAAADI. The CDR3 protein is CASSEPYLTGSSEEQYF.

This chain connects TRBV3-1 to TRBJ2-1. Per the germline V gene, CDR1 is LGHDT and CDR2 is YNNKEL (reference sequence). There are 16 residues in the CDR3. The CDR3 here is CASSQEWQSPYNEQFF.

CDR3 residues: CATCRPGQGTYEQYF. V gene TRBV15 combines with J gene TRBJ2-7; TCRdb's D call of TRBD1 is untestable without DNA. In germline, CDR1 is LNHNV, CDR2 YYDKDF (reference sequence). The length of the CDR3 is 15 residues.

The chain uses TRBV5-5 and TRBJ2-3; TCRdb picks TRBD2, but there is no DNA to check that call. This CDR3 has 16 amino acids. The germline gives CDR1 SGHKS, CDR2 YYEKEE (reference sequence). The CDR3 reads CASSLTVAGTTDTQYF.

The chain couples TRBV5-1 to TRBJ2-1; the D call from TCRdb, TRBD2, cannot be confirmed without DNA. The V gene's germline CDR1 is SGHRS and CDR2 YFSETQ. The length of the CDR3 is 14 residues. The chain's CDR3 is CASSVSGPADEQFF.

The chain carries TRBV25-1 and TRBJ2-1; the TRBD1 assignment by TCRdb is unverifiable without DNA. This CDR3 comprises 13 residues. Germline V lookup: CDR1 MGHDK, CDR2 SYGVNS. CDR3 region: CASSEWGDGEQFF.

The rearrangement joins TRBV7-6 to TRBJ2-2; TCRdb's assignment of TRBD1 cannot be checked, as there is no DNA. This CDR3 spans 14 amino acids. Germline CDR1 reads SGHVS; CDR2 reads FNYEAQ. This CDR3 reads CASSFTGDTGELFF.

The chain couples TRBV11-2 to TRBJ1-6; the TCRdb D gene call, TRBD1, has no DNA to confirm it. In germline, CDR1 is SGHAT, CDR2 FQNNGV. The CDR3 length is 17 residues. The CDR3 spells CASSLGWGSNYHSPLHF.

The chain carries TRBV29-1 and TRBJ1-2; TCRdb outputs TRBD1, but without DNA this stays unchecked. The CDR3 runs to 11 residues. Germline V gives CDR1 SQVTM, CDR2 ANQGSEA. CDR3 amino acids: CSVGQGGGYTF.

The rearrangement joins TRBV12-3 or TRBV12-4 to TRBJ2-2. The CDR3 contains 13 residues. CDR3 sequence: CASSLDWTGELFF.

The J gene is TRBJ2-5, the V gene TRBV28; checking the TCRdb D call of TRBD1 is not possible without DNA. Germline V gene lookup returns CDR1 MDHEN and CDR2 SYDVKM. The CDR3 runs to 16 residues. This CDR3 reads CASNPWVGQGQETQYF.

The rearrangement uses TRBV7-9 and TRBJ2-3; as DNA is missing, the TRBD2 call by TCRdb cannot be tested. This CDR3 spans 15 amino acids. The germline V gene has CDR1 SEHNR and CDR2 FQNEAQ (reference sequence). The CDR3 reads CASSLPPTSTDTQYF.

The chain carries TRBV20-1 and TRBJ2-1; absent DNA, TCRdb's TRBD2 call cannot be checked. The CDR3 is 16 residues long. The germline CDR1 and CDR2 sequences are DFQATT and SNEGSKA (reference sequence). This CDR3 is CSARGDRLALWNEQFF.

V is TRBV9 and J is TRBJ1-1; TCRdb's D gene call, TRBD1, goes unchecked for lack of DNA. Germline-derived CDR1 and CDR2 are SGDLS and YYNGEE. The CDR3 spans 15 residues. CDR3 residues: CASSVEGGSYTEAFF. Looking up the rest from reference TRBV9 and TRBJ1-1 gives the full variable domain: DSGVTQTPKHLITATGQRVTLRCSPRSGDLSVYWYQQSLDQGLQFLIQYYNGEERAKGNILERFSAQQFPDLHSELNLSSLELGDSALYFCASSVEGGSYTEAFFGQGTRLTVV.

V usage is TRBV7-3 and J usage is TRBJ2-5. From germline, CDR1 is SGHTA and CDR2 FQGTGA. CDR3 length: 13 amino acids. CDR3 sequence: CASSLWGGETQYF.

V is TRBV7-9 and J is TRBJ2-7; checking the TCRdb D call of TRBD2 is not possible without DNA. CDR3 length: 14 residues. Germline assignment: CDR1 SEHNR and CDR2 FQNEAQ (reference sequence). The CDR3 loop is CASSFTGTSYEQYF. The whole variable domain, filled in from reference TRBV7-9 and TRBJ2-7, reads DTGVSQNPRHKITKRGQNVTFRCDPISEHNRLYWYRQTLGQGPEFLTYFQNEAQLEKSRLLSDRFSAERPKGSFSTLEIQRTEQGDSAMYLCASSFTGTSYEQYFGPGTRLTVT.

The chain combines TRBV6-5 with TRBJ1-2. This CDR3 region has 15 residues. The germline V gene encodes CDR1 MNHEY and CDR2 SVGAGI. The CDR3: CASSYTHDTLYGYTF.

The chain combines TRBV7-9 with TRBJ2-3. There are 11 residues in the CDR3. The germline V gene has CDR1 SEHNR and CDR2 FQNEAQ (reference sequence). CDR3 protein: CASSSADTQYF.